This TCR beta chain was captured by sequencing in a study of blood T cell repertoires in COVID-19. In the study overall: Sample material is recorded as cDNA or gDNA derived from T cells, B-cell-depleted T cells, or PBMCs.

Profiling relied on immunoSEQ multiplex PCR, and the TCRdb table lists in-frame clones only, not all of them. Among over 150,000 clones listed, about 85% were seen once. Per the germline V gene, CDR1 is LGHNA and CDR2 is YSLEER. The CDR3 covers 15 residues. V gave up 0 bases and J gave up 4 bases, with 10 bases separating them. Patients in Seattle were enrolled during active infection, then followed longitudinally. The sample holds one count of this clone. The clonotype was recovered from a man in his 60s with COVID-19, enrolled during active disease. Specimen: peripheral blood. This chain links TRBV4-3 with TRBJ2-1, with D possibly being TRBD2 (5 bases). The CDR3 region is CASSQEWRVYNEQFF. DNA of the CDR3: TGCGCCAGCAGCCAAGAATGGCGGGTTTACAATGAGCAGTTCTTC.